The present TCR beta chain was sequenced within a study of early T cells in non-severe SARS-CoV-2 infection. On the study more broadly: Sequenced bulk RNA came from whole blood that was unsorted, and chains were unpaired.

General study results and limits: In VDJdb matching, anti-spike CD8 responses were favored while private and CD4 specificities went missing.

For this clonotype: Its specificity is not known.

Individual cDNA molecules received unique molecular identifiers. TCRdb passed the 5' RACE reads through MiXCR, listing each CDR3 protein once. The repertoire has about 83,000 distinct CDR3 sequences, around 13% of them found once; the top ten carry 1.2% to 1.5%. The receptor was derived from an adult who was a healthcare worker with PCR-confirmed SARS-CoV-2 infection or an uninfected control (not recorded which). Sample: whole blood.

CDR3 region: CASSSRGGRLYEQYF. The CDR3 DNA reads as TGTGCCAGCAGTTCACGGGGGGGACGGCTATACGAGCAGTACTTC. This rearrangement joins TRBV27 to TRBJ2-7; 8 bases are shared with TRBD2. The CDR3 runs 15 residues. Germline CDR1 reads MNHEY; CDR2 reads SMNVEV (reference sequence). V was clipped by 4 bases and J by 4 bases; unmatched bases: 9.